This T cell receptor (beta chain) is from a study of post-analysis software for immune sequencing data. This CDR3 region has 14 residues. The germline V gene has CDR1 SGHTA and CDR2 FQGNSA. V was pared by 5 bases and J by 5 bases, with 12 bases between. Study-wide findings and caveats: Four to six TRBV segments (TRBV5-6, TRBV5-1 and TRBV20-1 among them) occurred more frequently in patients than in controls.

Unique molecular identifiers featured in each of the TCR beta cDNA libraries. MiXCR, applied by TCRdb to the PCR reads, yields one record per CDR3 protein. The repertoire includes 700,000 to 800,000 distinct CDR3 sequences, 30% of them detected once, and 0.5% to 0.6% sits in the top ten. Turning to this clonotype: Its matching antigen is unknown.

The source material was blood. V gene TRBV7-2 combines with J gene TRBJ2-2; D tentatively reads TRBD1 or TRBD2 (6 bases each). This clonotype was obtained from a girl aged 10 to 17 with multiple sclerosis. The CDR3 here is CASSPWRGTGELFF. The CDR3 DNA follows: TGTGCCAGCAGCCCATGGAGGGGGACCGGGGAGCTGTTTTTT.